Shown below are 30 T cell receptor beta chains from a single sample sequenced in a study of post-analysis software for immune sequencing data. General study results and limits: Elevated frequency relative to controls characterized four or five TRBV segments in patients, TRBV5-6, TRBV5-1 and TRBV20-1 among them.

cDNA libraries for TCR beta contained unique molecular identifiers. TCRdb reprocessed the PCR reads with MiXCR, giving one entry per CDR3 protein. Of about 770,000 distinct CDR3 sequences listed, under 60% are singletons. Antigen specificity for these receptors is unknown. The sample consisted of blood. The receptors were gathered from a girl between 10 and 17 years old with multiple sclerosis.

A few counts support this clonotype. V usage is TRBV2 and J usage is TRBJ2-4; D remains ambiguous. The CDR3 runs 13 residues. In germline, CDR1 is SNHLY, CDR2 FYNNEI. V lost 7 bases, J lost 0 bases, and 7 bases lay in between. CDR3 residues: CASNLEAKNIQYF. CDR3 coding DNA: TGTGCCAGCAACCTAGAAGCCAAAAACATTCAGTACTTC.

The V and J genes are TRBV25-1 and TRBJ2-7, with D unclear. The CDR3 has 11 amino acids. Per the germline V gene, CDR1 is MGHDK and CDR2 is SYGVNS. The V and J ends lost 3 bases and 3 bases respectively, with 3 bases between them. Written as DNA, the CDR3 is TGTGCCAGCAGTGAGAACTACGAGCAGTACTTC. Protein sequence: CASSENYEQYF.

The V and J genes are TRBV6-2 or TRBV6-3 and TRBJ2-5; TRBD1 matches 7 bases. TRBJ2-7 matches the DNA end more closely, so the J call is doubtful. The CDR3 runs 13 residues. Germline CDR1 reads MNHEY; CDR2 reads SVGEGT. The CDR3 sequence: CASSYWDSYEQYF. For the CDR3, the DNA is TGTGCCAGCAGTTACTGGGACAGCTACGAGCAGTACTTC.

This clonotype came up a few times. The chain links TRBV5-4 to TRBJ2-7, with 8 bases lining up with TRBD2. The ends lost 4 bases at V and 6 bases at J; junction bases unmatched: 12. This CDR3 is built from 15 residues. Germline lookup yields CDR1 SGHNT and CDR2 YYREEE (reference sequence). The CDR3 DNA reads TGTGCCAGCAGCCCTACCGGGACTAGAGGGGCCGAGCAGTACTTC. It specifies CASSPTGTRGAEQYF.

This clonotype has more than one count but fewer than ten. This sequence joins TRBV20-1 and TRBJ2-7; 11 bases match TRBD2. Looked up from germline, CDR1 is DFQATT and CDR2 is SNEGSKA (reference sequence). The CDR3 contains 14 residues. The ends lost 3 bases at V and 7 bases at J; junction bases unmatched: 8. Here the CDR3 reads CSARVSGRAGEQYF. CDR3 nucleotides: TGCAGTGCTAGGGTTAGCGGGAGGGCTGGGGAGCAGTACTTC.

This clonotype was counted only a few times. The rearrangement joins TRBV5-1 to TRBJ2-7, with D tentatively TRBD2 (7 bases). Per germline, CDR1 SGHRS and CDR2 YFSETQ. The CDR3 covers 15 residues. V lost 4 bases and J 0 bases, leaving 14 bases between the germline ends. The CDR3 reads CASSGGAQSSYEQYF. CDR3 sequence (DNA): TGCGCCAGCAGCGGGGGGGCGCAGAGCTCCTACGAGCAGTACTTC.

The chain uses TRBV4-1 and TRBJ2-3, with D perhaps TRBD1 (6 bases). V lost 0 bases and J lost 5, with 9 bases in between. Looked up from germline, CDR1 is MGHRA and CDR2 is YSYEKL. The CDR3 has 14 residues. As DNA, the CDR3 is TGCGCCAGCAGCCAAGACCCAGGGGAAGATACGCAGTATTTT. It translates to CASSQDPGEDTQYF.

Remarks on this clonotype: One end of the junction is discordant with germline, which a read error may explain. The genes are TRBV7-7 and TRBJ2-5; 7 bases match TRBD1. In germline, CDR1 is SSHAT, CDR2 FNYEAQ (reference sequence). The CDR3 sequence is 13 residues long. The CDR3 reads CASSADREETQYF. The CDR3 DNA follows: TGTGCTAGCAGCGCTGACAGGGAAGAGACCCAGTACTTC.

A word on this clonotype: One end of the junction does not line up with germline, which may come from a read error. The chain carries TRBV5-1 and TRBJ2-1, with a tentative D call TRBD2 (5 bases). The CDR3 is 15 residues long. Germline loops: CDR1 SGHRS, CDR2 YFSETQ. This CDR3 is CASSLEASSHNVQFF. DNA of the CDR3: TGCGCCAGCAGCTTGGAGGCTAGCAGTCACAATGTGCAGTTCTTC.

The rearrangement uses TRBV2 and TRBJ2-7; D gene unclear. The CDR3 totals 13 residues. Germline CDR1 is SNHLY and CDR2 is FYNNEI. Trimming took 1 base from V and 9 from J, leaving 13 bases between them. For the CDR3, the DNA is TGTGCCAGCAGTGAAGGGGTCCAGCGCGTGCAGTACTTC. It codes for CASSEGVQRVQYF.

This clonotype was observed a handful of times. V gene TRBV12-3 or TRBV12-4 combines with J gene TRBJ1-1; tentative D call: TRBD1 (5 bases). The CDR3 extends over 15 amino acids. V lost 5 bases, J lost 6 bases, and 19 bases lay in between. Here the CDR3 DNA reads TGTGCCAGCAGTAAACCAAACGGCCTCAGGGCTGAAGCTTTCTTT. It specifies CASSKPNGLRAEAFF.

This chain joins TRBV7-8 and TRBJ2-7; 9 bases match TRBD2. V was clipped by 1 base and J by 1 base; unmatched bases: 8. The CDR3 has 17 residues. The germline V gene encodes CDR1 SGHVS and CDR2 FQNEAQ. The CDR3 reads CASSLGGSGGPSYEQYF. The CDR3 bases are TGTGCCAGCAGCTTAGGGGGTAGCGGGGGCCCATCCTACGAGCAGTACTTC.

The genes are TRBV7-9 and TRBJ2-5; D remains ambiguous. Trimming left V 4 bases short and J 5 bases short, with 14 bases between. CDR3 length: 14 amino acids. CDR1 and CDR2 from the germline V gene are SEHNR and FQNEAQ (reference sequence). For the CDR3, the DNA is TGTGCCAGCAGCTCATCCATGGTTTTCGAGACCCAGTACTTC. Translated, it gives CASSSSMVFETQYF.

The J gene is TRBJ1-1, the V gene TRBV12-3 or TRBV12-4, with a tentative D call TRBD1 (6 bases). With 6 bases removed from V and 10 bases from J, the gap between germline ends came to 30 bases. This CDR3 has 17 amino acids. CDR3 DNA: TGTGCCAGCAGCCCTGTCCCTGCCCGGGACATAAAAGCGGGAGCTTTCTTT. Its translation: CASSPVPARDIKAGAFF.

This sequence joins TRBV13 and TRBJ2-5, with D perhaps TRBD2 (6 bases). Germline V lookup: CDR1 PRHDT, CDR2 FYEKMQ (reference sequence). The V end was cut by 5 bases, the J end by 3 bases, with 13 bases between. The CDR3 is 14 amino acids. The CDR3 spells CASSPTGVEETQYF. Here the CDR3 DNA reads TGTGCCAGCAGCCCTACGGGGGTTGAAGAGACCCAGTACTTC.

About this clonotype itself: The junction does not match germline at one end; this may be a read error. The chain has TRBV4-3 and TRBJ2-7; 7 bases are shared with TRBD1. CDR1 is LGHNA and CDR2 is YSLEER in the germline V gene. This CDR3 region has 13 residues. DNA for the CDR3: TGCGCCAGCAGCCAGGCGACAGGGTACGGGCAGTACTTC. Translation gives CASSQATGYGQYF.

As for this clonotype: A much larger clone differs from this one at a single base, so this may be a read error. The chain employs TRBV7-8 and TRBJ1-6, with TRBD1 as a possible D gene (6 bases). CDR1 SGHVS and CDR2 FQNEAQ come from the germline V gene. CDR3 length equals 15 residues. In DNA, the CDR3 is TGTGCCAGCAGCTTAGAGGGGGGGTGGAATTCACCCCGCCACTTT. The encoded protein is CASSLEGGWNSPRHF.

V usage is TRBV5-6 and J usage is TRBJ2-4; the D is unclear. The J call may not be correct, given that the DNA end is closer to TRBJ2-5. Germline V gene lookup returns CDR1 SGHDT and CDR2 YYEEEE. CDR3 length: 13 residues. The CDR3 spells CASSFQTQETQYF. In DNA, the CDR3 is TGTGCCAGCAGCTTCCAGACCCAGGAGACCCAGTACTTC.

The chain carries TRBV7-3 and TRBJ2-1; 14 bases match TRBD2. Germline-derived CDR1 and CDR2 are SGHTA and FQGTGA. V lost 5 bases and J lost 8; bases outside the gene matches: 11. The CDR3 extends over 17 amino acids. The CDR3 loop is CASSPLPGTSGSDEQFF. CDR3 sequence (DNA): TGTGCCAGCAGCCCTCTACCCGGGACTAGCGGGAGCGATGAGCAGTTCTTC.

The rearrangement uses TRBV6-2 or TRBV6-3 and TRBJ2-7, with unresolved D. The V end was cut by 8 bases, the J end by 1 base, with 9 bases between. The germline V gene encodes CDR1 MNHEY and CDR2 SVGEGT. CDR3 length: 12 amino acids. The CDR3 here is CASAQESYEQYF. As DNA, the CDR3 is TGTGCCAGCGCCCAGGAGTCCTACGAGCAGTACTTC.

This clonotype was seen repeatedly, ten times or more. The V call is TRBV12-3 or TRBV12-4, the J call TRBJ2-7, with D perhaps TRBD1 or TRBD2 (5 bases each). The CDR3 is made up of 11 amino acids. V gave up 3 bases and J gave up 6 bases, with 6 bases separating them. The CDR3 coding sequence is TGTGCCAGCAGTTTTGGGGGCGAGCAGTACTTC. Its protein product is CASSFGGEQYF.

This chain joins TRBV29-1 and TRBJ2-5, with TRBD2 as a possible D gene (6 bases). The CDR3 runs to 12 residues. V was pared by 7 bases and J by 4 bases, with 13 bases between. Germline CDR1 is SQVTM and CDR2 is ANQGSEA. The CDR3 DNA follows: TGCAGCGGGATGGGGGGATTAGAGACCCAGTACTTC. This codes for CSGMGGLETQYF.

The sample holds a few counts of this clonotype. The chain employs TRBV6-6 and TRBJ1-2; 9 bases fit TRBD1. V trimming: 6 bases; J trimming: 7 bases; junction bases outside the gene matches: 9. CDR1 and CDR2 from the germline V gene are MNHNY and SVGAGI (reference sequence). The CDR3 runs to 14 residues. This chain's CDR3 is CASSRAGQGTGYTF. The CDR3 nucleotides read TGTGCCAGCAGCCGCGCTGGACAGGGGACTGGCTACACCTTC.

This clonotype was observed once. The J gene is TRBJ2-7, the V gene TRBV20-1; possibly TRBD2 for D (7 bases). The CDR3 covers 15 residues. Germline CDR1 reads DFQATT; CDR2 reads SNEGSKA (reference sequence). Trimming removed 0 bases at V and 2 bases at J, with 14 bases between. The CDR3 bases are TGCAGTGCTAGAGATGGGGGCGGGGGAACCTACGAGCAGTACTTC. Residues: CSARDGGGGTYEQYF.

The rearrangement links TRBV6-6 to TRBJ1-2; D is ambiguous. The CDR3 consists of 13 residues. Looked up from germline, CDR1 is MNHNY and CDR2 is SVGAGI (reference sequence). V gave up 7 bases and J gave up 3 bases, with 12 bases separating them. CDR3 in amino acids: CASTYTIDYGYTF. Here the CDR3 DNA reads TGTGCCAGCACCTACACGATAGACTATGGCTACACCTTC.

This clonotype was found a few times. The chain carries TRBV24-1 and TRBJ2-1; 11 bases fit TRBD1. V was pared by 3 bases and J by 3 bases, with 9 bases of the junction left unmatched. This CDR3 region has 18 residues. The germline CDR1 and CDR2 sequences are KGHDR and SFDVKD. The chain's CDR3 is CATSDKLPGTGGYNEQFF. As DNA, the CDR3 is TGTGCCACCAGTGATAAACTCCCCGGGACAGGGGGCTACAATGAGCAGTTCTTC.

V gene TRBV6-6 combines with J gene TRBJ1-6; D is undetermined. The V and J ends lost 0 bases and 3 bases respectively, with 9 bases between them. Looked up from germline, CDR1 is MNHNY and CDR2 is SVGAGI (reference sequence). CDR3 length equals 16 residues. This chain's CDR3 is CASSYSNPDYNSPLHF. The CDR3 DNA sequence: TGTGCCAGCAGTTACTCGAATCCGGACTATAATTCACCCCTCCACTTT.

The rearrangement uses TRBV5-1 and TRBJ2-7; no firm D call. The CDR3 loop spans 14 amino acids. Trimming removed 1 base from V and 3 bases from J, with 11 bases in between. Per the germline V gene, CDR1 is SGHRS and CDR2 is YFSETQ. CDR3 sequence reads: CASSLFPNNYEQYF. CDR3 DNA sequence: TGCGCCAGCAGCTTGTTCCCAAATAACTACGAGCAGTACTTC.

The gene calls are TRBV6-6 and TRBJ2-5, with D perhaps matching TRBD2 (5 bases). The J call may be faulty, since TRBJ2-7 better matches the DNA end. CDR3 size: 15 residues. Looked up from germline, CDR1 is MNHNY and CDR2 is SVGAGI (reference sequence). In nucleotides, the CDR3 is TGTGCCAGCAGTTATTGGGGTAGCGTCTCCGGCGAGCAGTACTTC. Amino acids: CASSYWGSVSGEQYF.

The chain has TRBV7-3 and TRBJ2-5; perhaps D is TRBD1 or TRBD2 (5 bases each). The V end was cut by 6 bases, the J end by 6 bases, with 14 bases between. Germline-derived CDR1 and CDR2 are SGHTA and FQGTGA. This CDR3 is built from 13 residues. CDR3 bases: TGTGCCAGCAGGATACGGGACGCCCAGACCCAGTACTTC. This gives the protein CASRIRDAQTQYF.